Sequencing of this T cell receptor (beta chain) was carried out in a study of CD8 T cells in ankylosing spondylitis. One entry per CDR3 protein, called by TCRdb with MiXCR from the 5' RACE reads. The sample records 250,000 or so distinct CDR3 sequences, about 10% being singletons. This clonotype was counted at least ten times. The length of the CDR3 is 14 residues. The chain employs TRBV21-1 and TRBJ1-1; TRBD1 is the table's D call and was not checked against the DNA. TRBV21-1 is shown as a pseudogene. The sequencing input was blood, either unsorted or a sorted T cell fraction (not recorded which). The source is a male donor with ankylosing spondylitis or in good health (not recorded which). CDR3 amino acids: CASPTGPMVTEAFF. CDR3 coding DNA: TGTGCCAGCCCGACAGGGCCTATGGTCACTGAAGCTTTCTTT.